This T cell receptor (beta chain) was retrieved from a study of T cells after somatic rescue of genetic block. Germline CDR1 is MDHEN and CDR2 is SYDVKM. V lost 4 bases to trimming and J lost 6 bases, with 15 bases between them. The CDR3 consists of 14 residues. TCRdb's copy holds only in-frame clones and misses some; the assay was immunoSEQ multiplex PCR. The data hold roughly 11,000 clones, with around 72% observed a single time. This chain connects TRBV28 to TRBJ1-2, with D possibly being TRBD1 (6 bases). The specimen was peripheral blood mononuclear cells (PBMCs). The source is a boy under 18. Written as DNA, the CDR3 is TGTGCCAGCAGTTGGGGGTACAGGGTGGATGGCTACACCTTC. This translates into CASSWGYRVDGYTF.